This TCR beta chain is from a study of early T cells in non-severe SARS-CoV-2 infection. Study-wide points: In VDJdb matching, anti-spike CD8 responses were favored while private and CD4 specificities went missing.

Remarks on this clonotype: Its matching antigen is unknown.

Each single cDNA molecule received a unique molecular identifier. In TCRdb, the 5' RACE reads were re-called with MiXCR into one record per CDR3 protein. The table lists fewer than 35,000 distinct CDR3 sequences, around 9% of them singletons. Sample: whole blood. The clonotype originates from an adult who was a healthcare worker with PCR-confirmed SARS-CoV-2 infection or an uninfected control (not recorded which).

Here the CDR3 reads CASRSGQGEETQYF. CDR3 sequence (DNA): TGTGCCAGCAGATCGGGGCAGGGTGAGGAGACCCAGTACTTC. V gene TRBV6-2 or TRBV6-3 combines with J gene TRBJ2-5; D could derive from TRBD1 or TRBD2 (5 bases each). Trimming left V 6 bases short and J 5 bases short, with 16 bases between. This CDR3 region has 14 residues. Germline CDR1 and CDR2: MNHEY and SVGEGT.